This T cell receptor (beta chain) came from a study of early T cells in non-severe SARS-CoV-2 infection (dated by TCRdb to the early 2020s). General notes on the study: Because TCR sequencing was done on bulk RNA from unsorted whole blood, the alpha and beta chains could not be paired. Study-level results and caveats: VDJdb matching was skewed toward anti-spike CD8 responses and likely underestimated virus-specific expansions by missing private and CD4 specificities.

Library generation was performed with 5' RACE. Sequencing used a NextSeq 500. In the TCR library protocol, unique molecular identifiers were attached to individual cDNA molecules to correct for PCR bias and sequencing error. Both TCR alpha and beta chains were sequenced, and tight co-correlation was observed between alpha and beta sequence abundances in each sample. The published analysis was carried out like this. Decombinator V4 was used to annotate the V gene, J gene and CDR3 of the TCR sequences. TCRs were defined as expanded if a significant change between any two time points was detected under a Poisson model with p below 0.0001. Abundances of TCRs were expressed as counts per million after normalisation to the total number of TCRs sequenced in each sample. A search of VDJdb, accessed on 1 November 2021, was run for TCRs annotated to CMV, EBV and SARS-CoV-2, with TCRs annotated for multiple antigens excluded. TCRdb reworked the public reads: Q25 trimming with fastp, MiXCR clone assembly, productive beta chains retained. One record per CDR3 amino acid sequence lists the most common genes and DNA. The V and J calls here are based on TCRdb, not the publication. For this sample the table gives tens of thousands of distinct CDR3 sequences, of which 9.5% to 13% were detected only once. In total, the top ten clones hold 6.4% of the sample.

The study was a case-control design nested within a healthcare worker cohort in London, UK, with weekly nasopharyngeal swab PCR tests and blood sampling. Healthcare workers were enrolled in the week of the UK lockdown, from 23 to 31 March 2020, and were followed every week for up to roughly 15 weeks. Regarding this clonotype: No antigen is known for it. No quality values exist for individual bases; no much larger clone is one base distant.

Material for sequencing was whole blood. The TCR sequence derives from an adult who was a healthcare worker with PCR-confirmed SARS-CoV-2 infection or an uninfected control (not recorded which).

The DNA reads TGTGCCAGCTCACCAAGGACAGGGGAGGTGAACGAGCAGTACTTC. This yields the protein CASSPRTGEVNEQYF. This chain is built from TRBV18 and TRBJ2-7; 9 bases in the middle match TRBD1. Germline trimming: 2 bases from V, 5 bases from J; junction bases outside gene matches: 7. According to the germline V gene, CDR1 reads KGHSH and CDR2 reads LQKENI. The CDR3 measures 15 amino acids from cysteine to phenylalanine. The DNA shown is the 45-base CDR3, in frame from base 1.